This T cell receptor (beta chain) originates from a study of blood T cells in healthy people across ages (dated by TCRdb to about 2015). Background for the entire study: Template switching captured roughly one uniquely barcoded TCR beta cDNA molecule per two T cells in model experiments. To avoid experimental bias, donors of different ages were randomly spread across the sequencing lanes. For two donors (one aged 18 to 29 and one aged 80 or older), the study analyzed two additional independent replicas of 1 million unique cDNA reads from the same blood draw. The donors were split into four age groups: young (average 16 years), middle-aged (39), aged (approximately 60) and long-lived (roughly 80). The study measured age-related changes in TCR beta repertoire diversity using deep sequencing normalized with unique cDNA molecular identifiers. Broad study findings and their caveats: Total diversity estimates from one million sequenced T cells were considered lower bounds and underestimates. Bulk unsorted PBMC profiling prevented conclusive comparison of naive and antigen-experienced compartments. Compared with the aged group, more naive CD4+ T cells, fewer expanded clones and increased TCR diversity were shown by the long-lived group, suggesting age selection. Because donor CMV infection status was unknown, age-related changes in expanded clonotypes were potentially confounded. The percentage of naive T cells measured by flow cytometry correlated strongly with observed TCR beta diversity. As age increased, observed TCR beta diversity per million T cells dropped in a roughly linear way, and a significant reduction was already evident by age 40.

Systemically healthy Caucasian individuals from Russia, approximately 39 in total and aged roughly 6 to 90 years, were included as donors. Each donor gave approximately 9.3 milliliters of peripheral blood, collected into EDTA-treated Vacutainer tubes. Ficoll-Paque density-gradient centrifugation was used to isolate PBMCs, with at least 6.5 million per sample. Trizol reagent was used to extract total RNA from PBMCs, with at least 5 micrograms per sample. For every donor, an aliquot of PBMCs went through flow cytometry to measure the percentages of naive CD45RAhigh/CD27high T cells. With regard to this clonotype: Its specific antigen is unknown. Within one base of it there is no much larger clone, and no base qualities were kept.

Library method: 5' RACE. The sequencing machine was an Illumina HiSeq 2500. A second PCR of roughly 7 to 11 cycles was performed with a sample-barcoded 5' primer and a J-beta primer mix. A template-switch 5' adaptor carrying 12 random nucleotides introduced a unique molecular identifier onto each TCR beta cDNA molecule. At least 3 million CDR3-containing paired-end reads were obtained from each sample. The Mint cDNA synthesis kit, primed by a TRBC-specific oligonucleotide, was used to synthesize first-strand cDNA from all RNA. Following uracil-DNA glycosylase treatment, a first 18-cycle PCR with universal primers M1SS and BC2_uni_R was performed on all cDNA. Under the source paper's analysis protocol: Normalization of each sample was performed by random selection of 1 million high-quality reads, each carrying a distinct molecular identifier. Reads sharing molecular identifiers were discarded rather than binned into consensus sequences. MiTCR, with a Q25 quality threshold and the strictest error-elimination algorithm, was used for CDR3 identification, clonotype clustering and error correction. A nonparametric unseen species model with Euler transformation was used to estimate a lower bound on total TCR beta diversity. Starting from the raw public reads, TCRdb applied fastp trimming at Q25, assembled clones with MiXCR and retained in-frame beta chains. Identical CDR3 proteins give one entry, which carries the most common genes and DNA. TCRdb, rather than the study authors, made the V and J calls. This sample lists about 650,000 distinct CDR3 sequences; around 50% were detected once. The ten biggest clones cover approximately 12% of the sample.

The CDR3 runs 12 residues from the cysteine to the phenylalanine. Only the CDR3 region is kept as DNA, spanning 36 bases read in frame from base 1. CDR1 and CDR2 were assigned from the germline V gene (reference sequence) as DFQATT and SNEGSKA. Sequencing was performed on blood. This clonotype was sampled from a woman older than 75 in good health. The chain is made from TRBV20-1 and TRBJ2-7; a tentative D match to TRBD2 spans 6 bases. At the DNA level, the sequence is TGCAGGGGGGTCCGGGGGTCCTACGAGCAGTACTTC. This yields the protein CRGVRGSYEQYF.